One sample yielded the 21 T cell receptor beta chains listed below, sequenced in a study of blood T cells in healthy people across ages. With a J-beta primer mix and a sample-barcoded 5' primer, a second PCR ran roughly 6 to 11 cycles. TCRdb fed the 5' RACE reads into MiXCR, producing one record per CDR3 protein. The sample has approximately 1,700,000 distinct CDR3 sequences, about two fifths seen once. Sequencing was done on a sample of blood. Receptor source: a human donor in good health.

This clonotype was found a few times. This rearrangement joins TRBV7-9 to TRBJ2-1; D ambiguous. CDR1 and CDR2 from the germline V gene are SEHNR and FQNEAQ (reference sequence). The CDR3 length is 12 residues. V was trimmed by 5 bases and J by 9 bases, leaving 11 bases between them. CDR3 in amino acids: CASSPRWVEQFF. For the CDR3, the DNA is TGTGCCAGCAGCCCCAGGTGGGTTGAGCAGTTCTTC.

The rearrangement joins TRBV5-5 to TRBJ2-1, with 10 nucleotides matching TRBD1. The CDR3 is made up of 16 amino acids. Trimming removed 6 bases from V and 3 bases from J; junction bases left unmatched: 9. Per germline, CDR1 SGHKS and CDR2 YYEKEE (reference sequence). Here the CDR3 DNA reads TGTGCCAGCATCCTAACCGGGACAGGGGACTACAATGAGCAGTTCTTC. It yields the protein CASILTGTGDYNEQFF.

This clonotype occurred once. The V and J genes are TRBV9 and TRBJ2-1, with 7 bases fitting TRBD1. V was clipped by 4 bases and J by 8 bases; unmatched bases: 9. This CDR3 has 14 residues. From germline, CDR1 is SGDLS and CDR2 YYNGEE. CDR3 sequence (DNA): TGTGCCAGCAGCTTTTACGACAGGGACCATGAGCAGTTCTTC. Translated, it gives CASSFYDRDHEQFF.

The rearrangement joins TRBV6-6 to TRBJ1-2; 7 bases line up with TRBD1. This CDR3 is 14 amino acids long. Germline CDR1 MNHNY, CDR2 SVGAGI (reference sequence). After removal of 6 bases from V and 3 bases from J, the junction contained 7 bases not matched to a gene. The DNA of the CDR3 is TGTGCCAGCAGCCGCACAGGGGCCGACTATGGCTACACCTTC. It is translated as CASSRTGADYGYTF.

The genes are TRBV5-1 and TRBJ1-1, with 7 nucleotides matching TRBD1. CDR1 is SGHRS, CDR2 YFSETQ, per germline. J gave up 2 bases and V 0 bases, and 22 bases lay outside the gene matches. The CDR3 loop spans 21 amino acids. The CDR3 spells CASSLAVAGQDLTGGNTEAFF. The DNA for the CDR3 is TGCGCCAGCAGCTTGGCCGTGGCAGGACAGGACTTAACTGGGGGAAACACTGAAGCTTTCTTT.

The chain recombines TRBV3-1 with TRBJ2-7; D not resolved. Germline V gene sequence: CDR1 LGHDT, CDR2 YNNKEL (reference sequence). V was shortened by 0 bases and J by 7 bases, with 10 bases between the two germline ends. CDR3 length: 13 amino acids. CDR3 sequence (DNA): TGTGCCAGCAGCCAAGAATGGGGAAATGAGCAGTACTTC. This gives the protein CASSQEWGNEQYF.

This clonotype turned up a few times. V is TRBV27 and J is TRBJ2-7; TRBD2 might be the D (5 bases). This CDR3 is 19 amino acids long. Trimming took 2 bases from V and 1 from J, leaving 24 bases between them. Germline V CDR1 and CDR2: MNHEY, SMNVEV (reference sequence). CDR3: CASSLKVLGGTAPSYEQYF. CDR3 nucleotide sequence: TGTGCCAGCAGTTTAAAAGTCCTAGGAGGCACGGCACCTTCCTACGAGCAGTACTTC.

This clonotype was seen more than once but under ten times. This sequence joins TRBV6-2 or TRBV6-3 and TRBJ2-5; 9 bases match TRBD2. The CDR3 extends over 14 amino acids. Germline CDR1 and CDR2: MNHEY and SVGEGT. The trim removed 8 bases at V and 4 bases at J, leaving 8 bases unmatched. The CDR3 here is CASAGISGGETQYF. The CDR3 DNA follows: TGTGCCAGCGCCGGAATTAGCGGGGGAGAGACCCAGTACTTC.

This clonotype turned up a few times. The chain is built from TRBV7-3 and TRBJ1-1; a weak D match, TRBD1 (5 bases). The V end was cut by 1 base, the J end by 7 bases, with 16 bases between. The CDR3 covers 15 residues. Germline V gene sequence: CDR1 SGHTA, CDR2 FQGTGA. CDR3 nucleotides: TGTGCCAGCAGCTTAAACTCTCGAGGGGTGAATGAAGCTTTCTTT. Translating gives CASSLNSRGVNEAFF. The full variable domain, in which reference TRBV7-3 and TRBJ1-1 provide the parts outside the CDR3, is GAGVSQTPSNKVTEKGKYVELRCDPISGHTALYWYRQSLGQGPEFLIYFQGTGAADDSGLPNDRFFAVRPEGSVSTLKIQRTERGDSAVYLCASSLNSRGVNEAFFGQGTRLTVV.

The J gene is TRBJ2-7, the V gene TRBV10-3; TRBD2 matches 14 bases. The J call is in doubt because the DNA end fits TRBJ2-1 better. This CDR3 comprises 16 residues. Germline V gene sequence: CDR1 ENHRY, CDR2 SYGVKD. CDR3 in amino acids: CAISGTSGGTNNEQFF. The CDR3 nucleotides are TGTGCCATCAGTGGGACTAGCGGGGGGACGAACAATGAGCAGTTCTTC.

As concerns this clonotype: At one end the junction does not follow the germline gene, possibly because of a read error. V and J are TRBV27 and TRBJ2-1; TRBD2 is a possible D gene (5 bases). CDR1 is MNHEY, CDR2 SMNVEV, per germline (reference sequence). This CDR3 spans 16 amino acids. CDR3 in amino acids: CAGSPSLARLYNEQFF. CDR3 DNA sequence: TGTGCCGGCAGTCCTAGTCTAGCCCGACTTTACAATGAGCAGTTCTTC.

A word on this clonotype: A much bigger clone sits one base away, suggesting this may be a read error. The chain recombines TRBV5-6 with TRBJ2-5, with TRBD1 matching over 7 bases. The CDR3 covers 14 residues. Germline CDR1 is SGHDT and CDR2 is YYEEEE. Trimming cost V 7 bases and J 2 bases; bases outside gene matches: 8. The CDR3 DNA reads TGTGCCAGCGGCTCGGGACAGCCGCAAGAGACCCAGTACTTC. It encodes CASGSGQPQETQYF.

This clonotype was seen a handful of times. V usage is TRBV7-9 and J usage is TRBJ2-5; no clear D. Trimming removed 5 bases from V and 6 bases from J, with 16 bases in between. Germline CDR1 reads SEHNR; CDR2 reads FQNEAQ (reference sequence). The CDR3 extends over 14 amino acids. The CDR3 DNA follows: TGTGCCAGCAGCCCCCTTTTGGTGGGTCAGACCCAGTACTTC. Translation: CASSPLLVGQTQYF.

The chain carries TRBV20-1 and TRBJ1-4, with 8 bases matching TRBD1. This CDR3 is built from 13 residues. Trimming at V came to 6 bases and at J to 7 bases, leaving 7 bases not matched to a gene. Germline V gives CDR1 DFQATT, CDR2 SNEGSKA (reference sequence). As DNA, the CDR3 is TGCAGTGCGTCCCGGGACAGGAGTGAAAAACTGTTTTTT. Its protein is CSASRDRSEKLFF.

This clonotype was counted a few times. In DNA, the CDR3 is TGCAGTGCTAGAGATCGTCGACAGGGTTTTAATCAGCCCCAGCATTTT. Amino acids: CSARDRRQGFNQPQHF. J is TRBJ1-5 and V is TRBV20-1; 7 bases map to TRBD1. This CDR3 is 16 amino acids long. Trimming at V came to 0 bases and at J to 4 bases, leaving 9 bases not matched to a gene. The germline gives CDR1 DFQATT, CDR2 SNEGSKA (reference sequence).

The chain links TRBV5-1 to TRBJ2-7; a weak D match, TRBD1 (5 bases). The CDR3 is 14 amino acids. V was clipped by 0 bases and J by 3 bases, with 10 bases between them. Per germline, CDR1 SGHRS and CDR2 YFSETQ. CDR3 sequence: CASSLDVQDYEQYF. The CDR3 DNA reads as TGCGCCAGCAGCTTGGATGTACAGGACTACGAGCAGTACTTC. Variable domain in full (rest from reference TRBV5-1 and TRBJ2-7): KAGVTQTPRYLIKTRGQQVTLSCSPISGHRSVSWYQQTPGQGLQFLFEYFSETQRNKGNFPGRFSGRQFSNSRSEMNVSTLELGDSALYLCASSLDVQDYEQYFGPGTRLTVT.

The V gene is TRBV18, the J gene TRBJ1-5, with D tentatively TRBD1 (5 bases). V was shortened by 6 bases and J by 1 base, with 16 bases between the two germline ends. Looked up from germline, CDR1 is KGHSH and CDR2 is LQKENI. CDR3 length: 16 amino acids. The CDR3 DNA is TGTGCCAGCTCCCCTCCGGGACGGCACAGCAATCAGCCCCAGCATTTT. It yields the protein CASSPPGRHSNQPQHF. Based on the CDR3 plus reference TRBV18 and TRBJ1-5, the full variable domain is NAGVMQNPRHLVRRRGQEARLRCSPMKGHSHVYWYRQLPEEGLKFMVYLQKENIIDESGMPKERFSAEFPKEGPSILRIQQVVRGDSAAYFCASSPPGRHSNQPQHFGDGTRLSIL.

This chain links TRBV27 with TRBJ2-7, with D unresolved. Germline V lookup: CDR1 MNHEY, CDR2 SMNVEV (reference sequence). This CDR3 contains 12 residues. V shed 5 bases and J shed 6 bases, with 11 bases lying between them. The CDR3 DNA sequence: TGTGCCAGCAGTCTAAAAGGGCGCGAGCAGTACTTC. Translated, it gives CASSLKGREQYF.

This clonotype was counted many times. This chain connects TRBV7-2 to TRBJ2-1; the D gene is possibly TRBD2 (5 bases). Trimming took off 2 bases at V and 3 bases at J, with 8 bases between the two ends. Germline CDR1 SGHTA, CDR2 FQGNSA. CDR3 length: 14 residues. The DNA of the CDR3 is TGTGCCAGCAGCTTACCGGGGTTCTACAATGAGCAGTTCTTC. Translated: CASSLPGFYNEQFF.

J is TRBJ2-2 and V is TRBV7-2; maybe TRBD1 (6 bases). Germline values: CDR1 SGHTA, CDR2 FQGNSA. V was clipped by 6 bases and J by 4 bases, with 18 bases between them. The CDR3 extends over 16 amino acids. DNA of the CDR3: TGTGCCAGCAGGCGTCCGGGCAGGGGACGCACCGGGGAGCTGTTTTTT. Its translation: CASRRPGRGRTGELFF.

This clonotype was seen a few times. This chain joins TRBV6-2 or TRBV6-3 and TRBJ2-7; 10 nucleotides match TRBD1. The CDR3 length is 14 residues. V was clipped by 7 bases and J by 3 bases; unmatched bases: 6. Germline V gene sequence: CDR1 MNHEY, CDR2 SVGEGT. The CDR3 reads CASKKGTGDYEQYF. In DNA, the CDR3 is TGTGCCAGCAAAAAGGGGACAGGGGACTACGAGCAGTACTTC.